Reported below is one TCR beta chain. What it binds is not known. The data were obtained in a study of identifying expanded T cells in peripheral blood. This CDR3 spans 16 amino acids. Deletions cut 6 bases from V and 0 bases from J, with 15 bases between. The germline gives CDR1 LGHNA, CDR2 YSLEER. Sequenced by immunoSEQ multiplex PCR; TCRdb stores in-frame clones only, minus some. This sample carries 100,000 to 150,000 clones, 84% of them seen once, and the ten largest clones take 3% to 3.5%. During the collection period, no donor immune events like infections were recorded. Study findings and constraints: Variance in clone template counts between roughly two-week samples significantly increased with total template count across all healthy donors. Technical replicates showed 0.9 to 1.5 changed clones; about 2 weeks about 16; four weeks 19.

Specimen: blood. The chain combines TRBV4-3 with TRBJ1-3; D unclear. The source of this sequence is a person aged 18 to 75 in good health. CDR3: CASSNAGQLSGNTIYF. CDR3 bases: TGCGCCAGCAGTAACGCCGGGCAGCTCTCTGGAAACACCATATATTTT.